These 9 T cell receptor beta chains were all obtained from the same sample, sequenced in a study of cytomegalovirus exposure and HLA in healthy donors. The PCR used 60 Vbeta and 13 Jbeta primers. Assay: immunoSEQ multiplex PCR; the TCRdb copy retains only in-frame clones and omits some. The sample gives about 190,000 clones, around 79% of which show up once; about 1.6% is in the top ten. The specimen was PBMCs. These receptor sequences come from a woman under 30 in good health and CMV-seronegative.

The chain uses TRBV19 and TRBJ1-2, with 9 bases matching TRBD1. J lost 8 bases, V lost 3 bases, and 7 bases had no gene match. Per the germline V gene, CDR1 is LNHDA and CDR2 is SQIVND (reference sequence). CDR3 size: 14 residues. This CDR3 reads CASSMKGQGGGYTF. In nucleotides, the CDR3 is TGTGCCAGTAGTATGAAGGGACAGGGCGGAGGCTACACCTTC.

The V call is TRBV20-1, the J call TRBJ2-2; D gene unclear. The CDR3 is 11 residues long. Looked up from germline, CDR1 is DFQATT and CDR2 is SNEGSKA (reference sequence). The V end lost 6 bases, the J end lost 3 bases, and 5 bases lay between the germline ends. CDR3 sequence reads: CSATYTGELFF. DNA for the CDR3: TGCAGTGCGACTTACACCGGGGAGCTGTTTTTT.

The chain links TRBV5-1 to TRBJ2-2; 8 bases align to TRBD1. CDR1 and CDR2 (germline): SGHRS, YFSETQ. This CDR3 spans 16 amino acids. J gave up 2 bases and V 4 bases, and 7 bases lay outside the gene matches. The DNA for the CDR3 is TGCGCCAGCAGCGAACAGGGGGTAGCAAACACCGGGGAGCTGTTTTTT. Translated, it gives CASSEQGVANTGELFF.

This chain links TRBV2 with TRBJ1-1; 11 nucleotides align to TRBD1. The germline V gene has CDR1 SNHLY and CDR2 FYNNEI. Trimming took 7 bases from V and 9 from J; bases not matched to a gene: 10. This CDR3 is 14 amino acids long. CDR3 DNA sequence: TGTGCCAGCAAAACGGACAGGGGGCCATCTCAAGCTTTCTTT. It translates to CASKTDRGPSQAFF.

This chain uses TRBV7-9 with TRBJ2-1; 10 nucleotides line up with TRBD2. Germline V gene lookup returns CDR1 SEHNR and CDR2 FQNEAQ (reference sequence). CDR3 length: 16 residues. The J segment lost 3 bases and the V segment lost 5 bases, leaving 7 bases of the junction unmatched. The CDR3 region has the DNA TGTGCCAGCAGCCCGCCGGCTAGCGGGGGCTACAATGAGCAGTTCTTC. Its translation: CASSPPASGGYNEQFF.

This chain connects TRBV25-1 to TRBJ2-1, with TRBD2 as a possible D gene (7 bases). V was trimmed by 5 bases and J by 3 bases, leaving 17 bases between them. CDR3 length: 16 residues. The germline V gene has CDR1 MGHDK and CDR2 SYGVNS. The CDR3 nucleotides read TGTGCCAGCAGTTCCAAACGGGGGGCTCACTACAATGAGCAGTTCTTC. Amino acids: CASSSKRGAHYNEQFF.

V gene TRBV6-6 combines with J gene TRBJ1-3; D is ambiguous. This CDR3 region has 14 residues. Deletions cut 7 bases from V and 0 bases from J, with 10 bases between. Germline CDR1 reads MNHNY; CDR2 reads SVGAGI (reference sequence). The CDR3 sequence is CASIPDNSGNTIYF. The CDR3 DNA reads as TGTGCCAGCATCCCAGACAACTCTGGAAACACCATATATTTT.

The J gene is TRBJ2-7, the V gene TRBV5-6; 9 positions agree with TRBD2. Germline V gene lookup returns CDR1 SGHDT and CDR2 YYEEEE. With V trimmed by 0 bases and J by 3 bases, 4 bases remained unmatched. The CDR3 spans 15 residues. The CDR3 bases are TGTGCCAGCAGCTTGGTCCCTAGCGGGGACTACGAGCAGTACTTC. This codes for CASSLVPSGDYEQYF.

This rearrangement joins TRBV27 to TRBJ1-1, with 10 bases matching TRBD1. The J segment lost 0 bases and the V segment lost 7 bases, leaving 14 bases of the junction unmatched. Per germline, CDR1 MNHEY and CDR2 SMNVEV (reference sequence). This CDR3 comprises 18 residues. CDR3 nucleotide sequence: TGTGCCAGCACCCCAGACAGGGGGCAATATCGGGTGAACACTGAAGCTTTCTTT. Its translation is CASTPDRGQYRVNTEAFF.